This T cell receptor beta chain was recovered during a study of T cells in localized non-small cell lung cancer. Deletions cut 6 bases from V and 6 bases from J, with 21 bases between. This CDR3 is built from 17 residues. CDR1 and CDR2 (germline): MNHEY, SMNVEV (reference sequence). The repertoire was sequenced with immunoSEQ multiplex PCR; TCRdb's copy has only in-frame clones and lacks some. The table records about 34,000 clones, roughly 90% of them present only once. The clonotype originates from a woman between 40 and 69 years old with stage I lung adenocarcinoma. Sample: peripheral blood, taken before any cancer treatment. The rearrangement joins TRBV27 to TRBJ1-6, with D maybe TRBD1 (5 bases). The CDR3 is CASRRSVAGLFNSPLHF. The CDR3 region has the DNA TGTGCCAGCAGGAGATCGGTGGCAGGGCTGTTTAATTCACCCCTCCACTTT.